These 18 T cell receptor beta chains share one sample of origin, sequenced in a study of CD8+CD57+ T cells in acquired aplastic anemia (dated 2018 in TCRdb). Sequencing relied on an Illumina HiSeq 2000. Genomic DNA was used as template for profiling of TCR beta VDJ combinations and CDR3 sequences. TCRdb cleaned the public reads at Q25 with fastp, built clones with MiXCR and kept in-frame beta chains. Rows are combined by CDR3 protein, so each entry shows the most common genes and DNA. In this sample the table shows more than 150,000 distinct CDR3 sequences, under 55% of which occur a single time. 2.5% to 3.5% of the sample belongs to the ten largest clones. Sequenced material: sorted CD4+, CD8+, or CD8+CD57+ T cells (not recorded which) from PBMCs. Source of these receptors: a human donor in good health.

This clonotype was observed many times. This chain joins TRBV7-9 and TRBJ2-7; the match to TRBD2 covers 10 bases. J lost 7 bases, V lost 1 base, and 4 bases had no gene match. There are 14 residues in the CDR3. CDR1 is SEHNR, CDR2 FQNEAQ, per germline (reference sequence). Here the CDR3 reads CASSLGLAGREQYF. In nucleotides, the CDR3 is TGTGCCAGCAGCTTAGGACTAGCGGGTAGAGAGCAGTACTTC.

The chain links TRBV19 to TRBJ2-7; 7 bases map to TRBD2. Germline V CDR1 and CDR2: LNHDA, SQIVND (reference sequence). The J segment lost 4 bases and the V segment lost 6 bases, leaving 6 bases of the junction unmatched. The length of the CDR3 is 13 residues. As DNA, the CDR3 is TGTGCCAGTAGCGGGGGGTATGGTTACGAGCAGTACTTC. This encodes CASSGGYGYEQYF.

The J gene is TRBJ2-5, the V gene TRBV28, with 8 bases matching TRBD1. CDR1 and CDR2 (germline): MDHEN, SYDVKM. V shed 3 bases and J 5 bases; nucleotides not matched to a gene: 8. The CDR3 is 15 amino acids. The DNA of the CDR3 is TGTGCCAGCAGTTTTTTGGACAGGGTGGAGGAGACCCAGTACTTC. This encodes CASSFLDRVEETQYF. Based on the CDR3 plus reference TRBV28 and TRBJ2-5, the full variable domain is DVKVTQSSRYLVKRTGEKVFLECVQDMDHENMFWYRQDPGLGLRLIYFSYDVKMKEKGDIPEGYSVSREKKERFSLILESASTNQTSMYLCASSFLDRVEETQYFGPGTRLLVL.

Ten or more counts support this clonotype. The V and J genes are TRBV7-2 and TRBJ2-1, with TRBD2 identical over 14 bases. From germline, CDR1 is SGHTA and CDR2 FQGNSA. CDR3 length: 16 residues. J was trimmed by 12 bases and V by 5 bases; bases with no gene match: 12. CDR3 sequence (DNA): TGTGCCAGCAGCACCCCGGGACTAGCGGGAGTGTGGACGCAGTTCTTC. Residues: CASSTPGLAGVWTQFF.

This sequence joins TRBV25-1 and TRBJ1-5; D possibly corresponds to TRBD1 (5 bases). Between the trimmed V and J ends, which lost 4 bases and 4 bases, there was a span of 11 bases. This CDR3 contains 14 residues. Germline values: CDR1 MGHDK, CDR2 SYGVNS. This CDR3 is CASSAGGTNQPQHF. The CDR3 coding sequence is TGTGCCAGCAGTGCGGGAGGGACGAATCAGCCCCAGCATTTT.

At least ten counts were recorded for this clonotype. J is TRBJ2-2 and V is TRBV5-1; 13 nucleotides align to TRBD2. The length of the CDR3 is 15 residues. Germline values: CDR1 SGHRS, CDR2 YFSETQ. Trimming at V came to 1 base and at J to 8 bases, leaving 2 bases not matched to a gene. CDR3 nucleotides: TGCGCCAGCAGCTTGAGGACTAGCGGGAGTGGGGAGCTGTTTTTT. Translation gives CASSLRTSGSGELFF.

The chain links TRBV15 to TRBJ1-2, with D perhaps matching TRBD1 (5 bases). CDR3 length: 15 amino acids. Trimming removed 0 bases at V and 5 bases at J, with 13 bases between. The germline gives CDR1 LNHNV, CDR2 YYDKDF (reference sequence). The CDR3 DNA follows: TGTGCCACCAGCAGAGATATAGGGGAGAGGTATGGCTACACCTTC. Its translation is CATSRDIGERYGYTF.

This chain connects TRBV7-6 to TRBJ1-2, with D perhaps matching TRBD1 (5 bases). CDR1 and CDR2 from the germline V gene are SGHVS and FNYEAQ. The CDR3 sequence is 16 residues long. V dropped 5 bases and J dropped 1 base, with 17 bases sitting between them. CDR3 bases: TGTGCCAGCAGCCCGACGGGGGTTGGGAATAACTATGGCTACACCTTC. It codes for CASSPTGVGNNYGYTF.

A single count supports this clonotype. This chain links TRBV19 with TRBJ2-4; the match to TRBD2 covers 8 bases. Judging by the DNA end, TRBJ2-7 fits better; the J call may be wrong. This CDR3 has 13 amino acids. CDR1 is LNHDA and CDR2 is SQIVND in the germline V gene (reference sequence). CDR3 protein: CASSRTSTHEQYF. The DNA of the CDR3 is TGTGCCAGTAGTAGGACTAGCACCCACGAGCAGTACTTC.

This chain connects TRBV29-1 to TRBJ2-3, with 9 bases matching TRBD1. The length of the CDR3 is 14 residues. Per the germline V gene, CDR1 is SQVTM and CDR2 is ANQGSEA. V trimming: 4 bases; J trimming: 11 bases; junction bases outside the gene matches: 13. The CDR3 sequence is CSVGIGTGHNEQYF. The CDR3 region has the DNA TGCAGCGTTGGGATCGGGACAGGGCACAATGAGCAGTATTTT.

This clonotype was observed once. This clone may be a read error of a much larger clone one base away. The J gene is TRBJ1-2, the V gene TRBV6-2 or TRBV6-3, with TRBD1 matching 8 bases. The length of the CDR3 is 17 residues. Germline loops: CDR1 MNHEY, CDR2 SVGEGT. CDR3 nucleotides: TGTGCCAGCAGTCGAACTATCGGGACAGGAACTAACTATGACTACACCTTC. Residues: CASSRTIGTGTNYDYTF.

This chain links TRBV20-1 with TRBJ2-3; D gene ambiguous. Per the germline V gene, CDR1 is DFQATT and CDR2 is SNEGSKA (reference sequence). This CDR3 region has 14 residues. V was cut by 2 bases and J by 0 bases, with 9 bases left in between. CDR3 DNA sequence: TGCAGTGCTAGATTGGCAGCGAGCACAGATACGCAGTATTTT. Protein sequence: CSARLAASTDTQYF.

This clonotype was seen many times. This chain uses TRBV10-3 with TRBJ1-2; 7 bases match TRBD1. Germline V gene sequence: CDR1 ENHRY, CDR2 SYGVKD. The CDR3 length is 15 residues. The V gene end was trimmed by 2 bases and the J gene end by 2 bases; junction bases not matched to a gene: 5. The CDR3 DNA sequence: TGTGCCATCAGTGAGACAGTACAGGGGAACTATGGCTACACCTTC. Translating gives CAISETVQGNYGYTF.

Only a few counts were recorded for this clonotype. The chain has TRBV24-1 and TRBJ1-1, with TRBD1 matching 8 bases. Germline assignment: CDR1 KGHDR and CDR2 SFDVKD. The V segment lost 1 base and the J segment 12 bases; nucleotides outside the gene matches: 6. CDR3 size: 13 residues. CDR3 sequence (DNA): TGTGCCACCAGTGATTTCACCGGACAGGGCTCTTTCTTT. Amino acids: CATSDFTGQGSFF.

This clonotype was counted many times. CDR3 loop: CASSSTGGNEQYF. The CDR3 DNA sequence: TGTGCCAGCAGCAGTACGGGGGGCAACGAGCAGTACTTC. This chain links TRBV7-2 with TRBJ2-7; weak D call: TRBD2 (7 bases). Trimming left V 5 bases short and J 5 bases short, with 13 bases between. CDR1 is SGHTA and CDR2 is FQGNSA in the germline V gene. The CDR3 consists of 13 residues. The full variable domain, with the rest looked up from reference TRBV7-2 and TRBJ2-7, is GAGVSQSPSNKVTEKGKDVELRCDPISGHTALYWYRQSLGQGLEFLIYFQGNSAPDKSGLPSDRFSAERTGGSVSTLTIQRTQQEDSAVYLCASSSTGGNEQYFGPGTRLTVT.

The genes are TRBV11-3 and TRBJ2-7; D uncertain. Germline values: CDR1 SGHNT, CDR2 YENEEA. CDR3 length: 14 amino acids. Trimming cost V 2 bases and J 4 bases, with 12 bases left between them. CDR3 bases: TGTGCCAGCAGCTTAAGGGATGCAGCTTACGAGCAGTACTTC. Amino acids: CASSLRDAAYEQYF.

To note about this clonotype: This may be a read error: a much more frequent sequence differs by one nucleotide. V and J are TRBV12-3 or TRBV12-4 and TRBJ1-5; D not certain. V was shortened by 5 bases and J by 4 bases, with 9 bases between the two germline ends. There are 13 residues in the CDR3. The CDR3 loop is CASSPSANQPQHF. The CDR3 coding sequence is TGTGCCAGCAGTCCCTCTGCGAATCAGCCCCAGCATTTT.

This clonotype was observed at least ten times. The rearrangement joins TRBV15 to TRBJ1-2; unclear D gene. V lost 5 bases and J lost 6, with 13 bases in between. Germline assignment: CDR1 LNHNV and CDR2 YYDKDF (reference sequence). The CDR3 is made up of 13 amino acids. CDR3: CATSRTQTNGYTF. CDR3 in DNA: TGTGCCACCAGCCGGACTCAAACGAATGGCTACACCTTC.